The 14 T cell receptor beta chains reported below all come from one sample, sequenced in a study of regulatory T cells in long-lasting Graves disease. The time point was: persistent/refractory GD, antithyroid drugs over 5 years with positive TRAb. After RNA was extracted from PBMCs, the TCR library was made from it. HTBI primers from iRepertoire and Arm-PCR of CDR3 regions yielded the TCR beta libraries. TCRdb ran MiXCR on the multiplex PCR reads and lists one entry per CDR3 protein. Of roughly 450,000 distinct CDR3 sequences in the sample, about a quarter are singletons; the top ten hold about 26%. The material sequenced was peripheral blood mononuclear cells (PBMCs), taken when the disease was refractory, from a patient treated with antithyroid drugs. These receptors all stem from a female donor with Graves disease.

This clonotype was found many times. This rearrangement joins TRBV2 to TRBJ2-1; 7 bases fit TRBD2. The V gene's germline CDR1 is SNHLY and CDR2 FYNNEI. The CDR3 consists of 15 residues. The junction had 5 bases not matched to a gene; V was cut back by 5 bases and J by 1 base. The CDR3 nucleotides read TGTGCCAGCAGTACGAGCGGGACGTCCTACAATGAGCAGTTCTTC. It translates to CASSTSGTSYNEQFF.

This clonotype was counted between two and nine times. The V and J genes are TRBV5-1 and TRBJ2-1, with 8 nucleotides matching TRBD2. V was clipped by 0 bases and J by 6 bases; unmatched bases: 5. CDR1 and CDR2 from the germline V gene are SGHRS and YFSETQ. The CDR3 spans 15 residues. CDR3 sequence reads: CASSLGREAGNEQFF. DNA for the CDR3: TGCGCCAGCAGCTTGGGGCGGGAGGCCGGCAATGAGCAGTTCTTC.

The chain recombines TRBV5-1 with TRBJ2-5; no reliable D call. Germline assignment: CDR1 SGHRS and CDR2 YFSETQ. The germline V and J ends were trimmed by 4 bases and 4 bases, with 11 bases remaining between them. There are 13 residues in the CDR3. CDR3 sequence (DNA): TGCGCCAGCAGCCTGACGTTCTCAGAGACCCAGTACTTC. This translates into CASSLTFSETQYF. The whole variable domain, remainder taken from reference TRBV5-1 and TRBJ2-5, is KAGVTQTPRYLIKTRGQQVTLSCSPISGHRSVSWYQQTPGQGLQFLFEYFSETQRNKGNFPGRFSGRQFSNSRSEMNVSTLELGDSALYLCASSLTFSETQYFGPGTRLLVL.

In nucleotides, the CDR3 is TGCAGTGCTTGCACCCCGGGACAGGTCACAGGGGATGAGCAGTTCTTC. The encoded protein is CSACTPGQVTGDEQFF. The rearrangement uses TRBV20-1 and TRBJ2-1, with 8 positions matching TRBD1. The CDR3 loop spans 16 amino acids. Per germline, CDR1 DFQATT and CDR2 SNEGSKA (reference sequence). V shed 5 bases, J shed 8 bases, and the junction held 17 bases outside the gene matches.

The V gene is TRBV6-4, the J gene TRBJ2-7; D gene uncertain. The CDR3 covers 14 residues. In germline, CDR1 is MRHNA, CDR2 SNTAGT. V was clipped by 8 bases and J by 2 bases, with 16 bases between them. CDR3 sequence reads: CASPDKTATYEQYF. CDR3 in DNA: TGTGCCAGCCCGGATAAAACAGCCACCTACGAGCAGTACTTC.

This clonotype was picked up many times. The rearrangement links TRBV28 to TRBJ1-6, with 10 nucleotides matching TRBD1. The germline CDR1 and CDR2 sequences are MDHEN and SYDVKM. The CDR3 has 15 amino acids. The V and J ends lost 2 bases and 9 bases, in that order; junction bases with no gene match: 4. The CDR3 loop reads CASSLHGQGGSPLHF. The CDR3 bases are TGTGCCAGCAGTTTACACGGACAGGGGGGTTCACCCCTCCACTTT.

This clonotype was seen repeatedly, ten times or more. The chain combines TRBV28 with TRBJ2-6, with D hard to call. CDR3 length: 15 amino acids. Germline assignment: CDR1 MDHEN and CDR2 SYDVKM. V shed 2 bases and J shed 0 bases, with 5 bases lying between them. Written as DNA, the CDR3 is TGTGCCAGCAGTTTAACGGACTCTGGGGCCAACGTCCTGACTTTC. Amino acid sequence: CASSLTDSGANVLTF.

This clonotype has only a few counts. The V call is TRBV24-1, the J call TRBJ1-2; 8 positions agree with TRBD1. This CDR3 has 14 amino acids. The ends lost 0 bases at V and 8 bases at J; junction bases unmatched: 4. Germline V gene lookup returns CDR1 KGHDR and CDR2 SFDVKD. The CDR3 loop is CATSDLPGGLGYTF. In DNA form, the CDR3 reads TGTGCCACCAGTGATTTGCCAGGGGGCCTGGGCTACACCTTC.

This clonotype was counted ten times or more. DNA for the CDR3: TGCAGCGGATCTCGGCAGGGTACCTACGAGCAGTACTTC. It yields the protein CSGSRQGTYEQYF. The J gene is TRBJ2-7, the V gene TRBV29-1; possible D gene TRBD1, 5 bases. The CDR3 sequence is 13 residues long. Germline-derived CDR1 and CDR2 are SQVTM and ANQGSEA. With 7 bases removed from V and 2 bases from J, the gap between germline ends came to 15 bases.

This clonotype occurred many times. V and J are TRBV28 and TRBJ2-7; TRBD1 aligns across 9 bases. J was trimmed by 5 bases and V by 5 bases; bases with no gene match: 10. This CDR3 is built from 15 residues. Germline values: CDR1 MDHEN, CDR2 SYDVKM. The CDR3: CASSLTGTGKDEQYF. The DNA of the CDR3 is TGTGCCAGCAGTCTAACCGGGACAGGGAAAGACGAGCAGTACTTC.

V usage is TRBV10-3 and J usage is TRBJ1-2, with D possibly matching TRBD1 (5 bases). CDR1 is ENHRY and CDR2 is SYGVKD in the germline V gene. The CDR3 spans 14 residues. V lost 8 bases to trimming and J lost 6 bases, with 19 bases between them. The CDR3 bases are TGTGCCATCTGGGATCTGAAGGGGCTTAATGGCTACACCTTC. This codes for CAIWDLKGLNGYTF.

This chain connects TRBV6-1 to TRBJ1-2; possibly TRBD1 for D (6 bases). The CDR3 spans 16 residues. Germline V gives CDR1 MNHNS, CDR2 SASEGT. V shed 5 bases and J shed 6 bases, with 22 bases lying between them. CDR3 loop: CASSRARTGTLHGYTF. DNA for the CDR3: TGTGCCAGCAGTAGGGCCCGTACCGGGACACTTCATGGCTACACCTTC.

This clonotype showed up many times. This chain joins TRBV18 and TRBJ1-6; D call uncertain. This CDR3 region has 13 residues. Germline CDR1 KGHSH, CDR2 LQKENI. V lost 3 bases, J lost 8 bases, and 8 bases lay in between. The CDR3 here is CASSPSVDSPLHF. CDR3 nucleotide sequence: TGTGCCAGCTCACCCAGCGTGGATTCACCCCTCCACTTT.

In its sample, this clonotype was seen a few times. J is TRBJ2-7 and V is TRBV7-2; D remains unclear. V was pared by 5 bases and J by 1 base, with 6 bases between. The germline gives CDR1 SGHTA, CDR2 FQGNSA. This CDR3 is built from 12 residues. This chain's CDR3 is CASSRESYEQYF. In DNA, the CDR3 is TGTGCCAGCAGCCGAGAATCCTACGAGCAGTACTTC.